This T cell receptor beta chain appears in the sequencing data of a study of vaccination and CD4 T cells after COVID-19. Across the study: Four females and six males made up the convalescents, with two Hispanic.

Treatment reported: roughly 11-day PBMC culture with coronavirus spike peptide pools or control peptides (ViraFEST assay). ViraFEST used peptide pools to expand antigen-specific T cells before TCR sequencing. Comments on this clonotype: What it binds is not known.

CDR1 is SGHRS, CDR2 YFSETQ, per germline. The CDR3 is 15 amino acids. The junction had 7 bases not matched to a gene; V was cut back by 2 bases and J by 3 bases. General study results and limits: Analysis covered relatively few convalescent patients and lacked any early post-infection timepoints.

The Oncomine TCR Beta short-read assay sequenced DNA from cultured CD4+ T cells. In TCRdb, the PCR reads were re-called with MiXCR into one record per CDR3 protein. In the table there are about 15,000 distinct CDR3 sequences, 40% to 65% of which are singletons. The TCR originated in a human donor who had recovered from COVID-19. The specimen comprised CD4+ T cells from blood, cultured in vitro, sampled before SARS-CoV-2 vaccination. V and J are TRBV5-1 and TRBJ1-1, with 7 bases identical to TRBD1. CDR3 loop: CASSLSGRGDTEAFF. The CDR3 bases are TGCGCCAGCAGCTTATCTGGCAGGGGGGACACTGAAGCTTTCTTT.